This T cell receptor (beta chain) was recorded in a study of cytomegalovirus exposure and HLA in healthy donors. Study at large: Early on, a data release was issued that held roughly 80 million unique TCRs from HLA-typed donors.

The PCR had 60 Vbeta and 13 Jbeta primers. Data came from immunoSEQ multiplex PCR; TCRdb stores just in-frame clones and leaves some out. The sample holds about 150,000 clones; 70% to 80% are singletons and the top ten take around 3.2%. This CDR3 is 14 amino acids long. Looked up from germline, CDR1 is LNHDA and CDR2 is SQIVND (reference sequence). The V gene lost 6 bases and the J gene lost 9 bases, with 18 bases spanning the gap. Whole-study findings and limits: According to a later analysis, donors in an Asian-associated ancestry cluster reportedly had fewer N-insertions than the roughly 670-donor mean. The classifier was said to identify cytomegalovirus status with high specificity and sensitivity.

With respect to this clone: Antigen: not known.

The chain uses TRBV19 and TRBJ2-1; maybe TRBD2 (5 bases). Sequenced input: PBMCs. The TCR sequence derives from a human donor in good health. In nucleotides, the CDR3 is TGTGCCAGTAGCCCGGCCTGGGAGTATGGTGAGCAGTTCTTC. Its protein is CASSPAWEYGEQFF.